The following is a TCR beta chain sequence with its context. What it recognizes is unknown. V was cut by 1 base and J by 2 bases, with 11 bases left in between. CDR1 is SGHVT and CDR2 is SQSDAQ in the germline V gene. CDR3 length equals 15 residues. The sample is drawn from a study of T cell repertoires in cytomegalovirus infection. As for the study in general: HLA-C-restricted CMV epitopes, recently identified, and well-studied HLA-B-restricted ones were used by the study.

Study outcomes and limitations: Dominant in the ex vivo response were TCR beta clonotypes restricted by HLA-C and specific for CMV.

TCRdb processed the reads anew with MiXCR; each CDR3 protein has one entry. The repertoire includes approximately 470,000 distinct CDR3 sequences, roughly 46% of them detected once, and 40% to 50% sits in the top ten. This chain connects TRBV7-4 to TRBJ1-2, with D hard to call. The material sequenced was cultured PBMCs, taken from culture after CMV antigen stimulation. This clonotype originated in a human donor in good health (CMV status not recorded). Some clones in this sample may be carry-over from other donors' samples. The DNA for the CDR3 is TGTGCCAGCAGCTTAGTTGGGAATTTAAACTATGGCTACACCTTC. Protein sequence: CASSLVGNLNYGYTF.